This T cell receptor (beta chain) was profiled in a study of T cell responses to AZD1222 COVID-19 vaccine. In the case of this clone: Its antigen remains unknown.

Study-level findings and limits: Repertoires were obtained only post-peak T cell response. Clonal diversity may have been underestimated in mostly white British donors. Increases in Spike-specific TCR breadth and depth were seen after two AZD1222 doses.

Some clones are missing from TCRdb's copy, which holds only in-frame ones; the method was immunoSEQ multiplex PCR. This sample has 200,000 to 250,000 clones, with roughly 94% found just once. This CDR3 has 11 amino acids. The V gene lost 3 bases and the J gene lost 5 bases, with 5 bases spanning the gap. Germline values: CDR1 SGHAT, CDR2 FQNNGV. Sequences were derived from peripheral blood, sampled 28 days after the second dose of the MenACWY control vaccine. The TCR comes from an adult who received the MenACWY meningococcal vaccine as a control. The J gene is TRBJ2-7, the V gene TRBV11-2; D gene uncertain. CDR3 region: CASSFRDEQYF. CDR3 bases: TGTGCCAGCAGCTTCCGGGACGAGCAGTACTTC.